These 29 T cell receptor beta chains were all obtained from the same sample, sequenced in a study of T-cell memory formation after mild COVID-19. MiXCR was run by TCRdb on the 5' RACE reads, yielding one entry per CDR3 protein. The repertoire consists of over 120,000 distinct CDR3 sequences, with 19% occurring once and the leading ten covering around 2.4%. Material: PBMCs or a T cell subset sorted from them (not recorded which). The receptors here all came from an adult woman who had mild COVID-19 (a few samples of this study predate the infection). Cell type and time point are not known.

The table lists this clonotype with a few counts. V is TRBV29-1 and J is TRBJ2-5; 8 bases map to TRBD1. The V gene end was trimmed by 6 bases and the J gene end by 6 bases; junction bases not matched to a gene: 9. Germline CDR1 SQVTM, CDR2 ANQGSEA. CDR3 length: 13 amino acids. The CDR3 protein is CSVGGQGAKTQYF. CDR3 nucleotide sequence: TGCAGCGTGGGGGGCCAGGGGGCCAAGACCCAGTACTTC.

CDR3: CASSGLAGSSYNEQFF. CDR3 coding DNA: TGTGCCAGCAGTGGACTAGCGGGCAGCTCCTACAATGAGCAGTTCTTC. The chain uses TRBV12-3 or TRBV12-4 and TRBJ2-1; 11 nucleotides match TRBD2. Trimming cost V 5 bases and J 0 bases; bases outside gene matches: 3. CDR3 length equals 16 residues.

This clonotype was seen a few times. J is TRBJ1-1 and V is TRBV27; TRBD1 matches 7 bases. V trimming: 6 bases; J trimming: 2 bases; junction bases outside the gene matches: 6. CDR1 MNHEY and CDR2 SMNVEV come from the germline V gene (reference sequence). The CDR3 contains 14 residues. CDR3: CASRGNRGNTEAFF. For the CDR3, the DNA is TGTGCCAGCAGGGGGAACAGGGGTAACACTGAAGCTTTCTTT.

In its sample, this clonotype was seen a few times. The chain recombines TRBV5-1 with TRBJ2-7; TRBD2 matches 8 bases. V shed 3 bases, J shed 0 bases, and the junction held 2 bases outside the gene matches. This CDR3 spans 14 amino acids. Germline V gene sequence: CDR1 SGHRS, CDR2 YFSETQ. CDR3 coding DNA: TGCGCCAGCAGCTGGCTAGCGGGCTCCTACGAGCAGTACTTC. It encodes CASSWLAGSYEQYF.

A few counts support this clonotype. The CDR3 spells CASSYSPASGLFNEQFF. The CDR3 coding sequence is TGTGCCAGCAGTTACTCTCCTGCTAGCGGGTTATTTAATGAGCAGTTCTTC. The chain recombines TRBV6-6 with TRBJ2-1; 8 positions match TRBD2. The germline V gene has CDR1 MNHNY and CDR2 SVGAGI (reference sequence). CDR3 size: 17 residues. Germline trimming cut 0 bases from V and 7 bases from J; bases unmatched to any gene: 11.

J is TRBJ2-1 and V is TRBV4-2; 11 bases are a match to TRBD1. Germline CDR1 is LGHNA and CDR2 is YNFKEQ. Trimming took 1 base from V and 6 from J; bases not matched to a gene: 5. This CDR3 is 16 amino acids long. In DNA, the CDR3 is TGTGCCAGCAGCCAAGTTGGGACAGGGGGACCCAATGAGCAGTTCTTC. The encoded protein is CASSQVGTGGPNEQFF.

This chain links TRBV18 with TRBJ2-1; D is unclear. From germline, CDR1 is KGHSH and CDR2 LQKENI. The V gene lost 3 bases and the J gene lost 0 bases, with 15 bases spanning the gap. This CDR3 has 17 amino acids. The CDR3 nucleotides read TGTGCCAGCTCACCCCGACCCGCAGCGAGCTCCTACAATGAGCAGTTCTTC. The encoded protein is CASSPRPAASSYNEQFF.

This clonotype was observed a handful of times. The chain links TRBV20-1 to TRBJ2-2; perhaps TRBD1 as D (6 bases). Trimming left V 4 bases short and J 5 bases short, with 14 bases between. CDR3 length: 14 residues. CDR1 and CDR2 from the germline V gene are DFQATT and SNEGSKA (reference sequence). Here the CDR3 reads CSATLGARTGELFF. In nucleotides, the CDR3 is TGCAGTGCTACCTTGGGGGCGAGGACCGGGGAGCTGTTTTTT.

The chain carries TRBV5-1 and TRBJ2-7; D ambiguous. Trimming removed 4 bases at V and 8 bases at J, with 16 bases between. The CDR3 runs 13 residues. Germline V lookup: CDR1 SGHRS, CDR2 YFSETQ. CDR3 loop: CASSPTGRHKQYF. CDR3 DNA sequence: TGCGCCAGCAGCCCCACTGGACGTCACAAGCAGTACTTC.

This clonotype occurred a few times. The chain recombines TRBV7-9 with TRBJ1-5; D may be TRBD1 (6 bases). Germline-derived CDR1 and CDR2 are SEHNR and FQNEAQ (reference sequence). The CDR3 has 17 residues. V lost 0 bases, J lost 2 bases, and 14 bases lay in between. The CDR3 spells CASSLALQGKGNQPQHF. CDR3 nucleotide sequence: TGTGCCAGCAGCTTAGCCCTGCAGGGGAAGGGCAATCAGCCCCAGCATTTT. The whole variable domain, filled in from reference TRBV7-9 and TRBJ1-5, reads DTGVSQNPRHKITKRGQNVTFRCDPISEHNRLYWYRQTLGQGPEFLTYFQNEAQLEKSRLLSDRFSAERPKGSFSTLEIQRTEQGDSAMYLCASSLALQGKGNQPQHFGDGTRLSIL.

The chain links TRBV11-3 to TRBJ2-7; D may be TRBD1 or TRBD2 (5 bases each). CDR3 size: 13 residues. The germline V and J ends were trimmed by 8 bases and 6 bases, with 17 bases remaining between them. Germline CDR1 and CDR2: SGHNT and YENEEA. The CDR3 sequence is CASGDGETLEQYF. The CDR3 nucleotides are TGTGCCAGCGGGGACGGTGAAACCCTCGAGCAGTACTTC. The full variable domain, rest sourced from reference TRBV11-3 and TRBJ2-7, is EAGVVQSPRYKIIEKKQPVAFWCNPISGHNTLYWYLQNLGQGPELLIRYENEEAVDDSQLPKDRFSAERLKGVDSTLKIQPAELGDSAVYLCASGDGETLEQYFGPGTRLTVT.

This clonotype was picked up a small number of times. The chain employs TRBV6-6 and TRBJ2-7, with D unclear. CDR3 length equals 16 residues. The V gene lost 3 bases and the J gene lost 0 bases, with 15 bases spanning the gap. CDR1 is MNHNY, CDR2 SVGAGI, per germline (reference sequence). The CDR3 DNA follows: TGTGCCAGCAGTTATCGCGTCATCTCAAGCTCCTACGAGCAGTACTTC. Translated: CASSYRVISSSYEQYF.

This clonotype was seen only a few times. The chain has TRBV12-3 or TRBV12-4 and TRBJ2-1; D ambiguous. The ends were cut back, 4 bases at V and 8 bases at J, with 18 bases in the middle. The CDR3 length is 15 residues. The CDR3 DNA sequence: TGTGCCAGCAGTTATGGACGTTCCCCCGGCCATGAGCAGTTCTTC. This translates into CASSYGRSPGHEQFF.

CDR3 loop: CASSPTGGVYGYTF. For the CDR3, the DNA is TGTGCCAGCAGCCCCACAGGGGGCGTATATGGCTACACCTTC. The rearrangement links TRBV7-8 to TRBJ1-2; 9 nucleotides agree with TRBD1. This CDR3 spans 14 amino acids. V lost 5 bases, J lost 5 bases, and 6 bases stayed unmatched. Germline loops: CDR1 SGHVS, CDR2 FQNEAQ.

This chain uses TRBV6-5 with TRBJ1-1; TRBD1 might be the D (5 bases). The V end was cut by 0 bases, the J end by 1 base, with 18 bases between. Germline V lookup: CDR1 MNHEY, CDR2 SVGAGI. The CDR3 is 18 amino acids. The CDR3 is CASSYSAGTGVGNTEAFF. CDR3 DNA sequence: TGTGCCAGCAGTTACTCAGCGGGGACGGGGGTCGGGAACACTGAAGCTTTCTTT.

This clonotype was seen only a few times. This sequence joins TRBV12-3 or TRBV12-4 and TRBJ2-1; D is uncertain. CDR3 length: 14 amino acids. Trimming stripped 4 bases from V and 2 bases from J, with 9 bases between. As DNA, the CDR3 is TGTGCCAGCAGTTCGATCTTTGCCTACAATGAGCAGTTCTTC. Protein: CASSSIFAYNEQFF.

V gene TRBV6-5 combines with J gene TRBJ1-5; no clear D gene. The germline CDR1 and CDR2 sequences are MNHEY and SVGAGI. CDR3 size: 15 residues. Trimming cost V 6 bases and J 2 bases, with 14 bases left between them. CDR3 DNA: TGTGCCAGCAGGGTAACAGAGGAGGGCAATCAGCCCCAGCATTTT. This gives the protein CASRVTEEGNQPQHF.

This clonotype has a handful of counts. The chain employs TRBV7-9 and TRBJ1-5; D uncertain. This CDR3 is 13 amino acids long. V shed 1 base and J shed 6 bases, with 7 bases lying between them. Germline V gene data show CDR1 as SEHNR and CDR2 as FQNEAQ (reference sequence). Here the CDR3 DNA reads TGTGCCAGCAGCTTAGTATCGGCTCAGCCCCAGCATTTT. This encodes CASSLVSAQPQHF.

The V call is TRBV20-1, the J call TRBJ2-5; 8 nucleotides align to TRBD2. V was pared by 8 bases and J by 0 bases, with 2 bases of the junction left unmatched. This CDR3 spans 12 amino acids. Germline assignment: CDR1 DFQATT and CDR2 SNEGSKA (reference sequence). CDR3 in DNA: TGCAGTCCGGGAGGGCACCAAGAGACCCAGTACTTC. Encoded protein: CSPGGHQETQYF.

This clonotype was picked up a small number of times. The gene calls are TRBV7-2 and TRBJ2-7; TRBD1 matches at 8 bases. In germline, CDR1 is SGHTA, CDR2 FQGNSA. This CDR3 has 14 amino acids. V gave up 2 bases and J gave up 6 bases; unmatched junction bases: 6. The CDR3 region is CASSLLGQGIEQYF. Written as DNA, the CDR3 is TGTGCCAGCAGCTTACTTGGACAGGGTATCGAGCAGTACTTC.

The sample holds a few counts of this clonotype. The CDR3 protein is CSVEIQGTDTQYF. In DNA, the CDR3 is TGCAGCGTTGAAATACAGGGCACAGATACGCAGTATTTT. The rearrangement links TRBV29-1 to TRBJ2-3, with D perhaps TRBD1 (5 bases). V shed 2 bases and J shed 1 base, with 7 bases lying between them. This CDR3 has 13 residues. Looked up from germline, CDR1 is SQVTM and CDR2 is ANQGSEA.

The chain is built from TRBV7-9 and TRBJ2-5; 9 nucleotides match TRBD2. The CDR3 is 17 amino acids. Trimming cost V 4 bases and J 1 base; bases outside gene matches: 10. Per the germline V gene, CDR1 is SEHNR and CDR2 is FQNEAQ (reference sequence). CDR3 amino acids: CASSSYVGGRAQETQYF. In DNA, the CDR3 is TGTGCCAGCAGCTCGTATGTTGGCGGGAGGGCCCAAGAGACCCAGTACTTC.

The chain uses TRBV7-3 and TRBJ1-1; perhaps TRBD1 as D (6 bases). Germline CDR1 is SGHTA and CDR2 is FQGTGA. Trimming removed 6 bases from V and 0 bases from J, with 11 bases in between. The CDR3 is made up of 14 amino acids. The CDR3 is CASRLQGMNTEAFF. The CDR3 bases are TGTGCCAGCAGACTACAGGGCATGAACACTGAAGCTTTCTTT.

This clonotype was observed a few times. The chain carries TRBV6-1 and TRBJ2-7; 7 bases are a match to TRBD1. Germline loops: CDR1 MNHNS, CDR2 SASEGT. The junction had 11 bases not matched to a gene; V was cut back by 6 bases and J by 0 bases. The CDR3 spans 16 residues. The CDR3 protein is CASSKKGQPDSYEQYF. The CDR3 region has the DNA TGTGCCAGCAGCAAGAAGGGACAGCCGGACTCCTACGAGCAGTACTTC.

V is TRBV5-6 and J is TRBJ1-2, with 7 bases lining up with TRBD1. The length of the CDR3 is 15 residues. J gave up 4 bases and V 0 bases, and 6 bases lay outside the gene matches. Looked up from germline, CDR1 is SGHDT and CDR2 is YYEEEE. CDR3 protein: CASSLGGQTFYGYTF. DNA for the CDR3: TGTGCCAGCAGCTTGGGGGGACAGACCTTCTATGGCTACACCTTC.

This clonotype was detected once. The chain is built from TRBV10-3 and TRBJ2-5; 11 bases agree with TRBD2. This CDR3 spans 15 amino acids. Losses at the gene ends were 5 bases for V and 4 bases for J; bases not matched to a gene: 6. Per germline, CDR1 ENHRY and CDR2 SYGVKD. The CDR3 DNA follows: TGTGCCATCAGTCCGGGGCTAGCGGGAGGAGAGACCCAGTACTTC. It codes for CAISPGLAGGETQYF.

This clonotype was seen only a few times. This chain joins TRBV5-1 and TRBJ2-5; the D call may be TRBD1 or TRBD2 (5 bases each). Trimming left V 4 bases short and J 4 bases short, with 14 bases between. Germline CDR1 SGHRS, CDR2 YFSETQ. This CDR3 contains 14 residues. CDR3 residues: CASSPRGGAETQYF. The CDR3 DNA reads as TGCGCCAGCAGCCCTCGGGGCGGAGCAGAGACCCAGTACTTC.

This clonotype was detected only a few times. The V and J genes are TRBV7-6 and TRBJ1-1; 12 nucleotides agree with TRBD1. CDR3 length: 17 amino acids. Germline values: CDR1 SGHVS, CDR2 FNYEAQ. The J segment lost 1 base and the V segment lost 1 base, leaving 4 bases of the junction unmatched. The chain's CDR3 is CASSLEGQGAANTEAFF. Written as DNA, the CDR3 is TGTGCCAGCAGCTTAGAGGGACAGGGGGCTGCGAACACTGAAGCTTTCTTT.

The chain uses TRBV19 and TRBJ2-3, with 10 nucleotides matching TRBD2. The CDR3 runs 17 residues. Per germline, CDR1 LNHDA and CDR2 SQIVND (reference sequence). V gave up 2 bases and J gave up 5 bases; unmatched junction bases: 10. The CDR3 DNA follows: TGTGCCAGTAGTATAATTGGTTTAGCGGGGGGCCGAGATACGCAGTATTTT. The encoded protein is CASSIIGLAGGRDTQYF.